The subject of this entry is one T cell receptor (beta chain). Participants were placed into cohorts based on the clinical history they reported. During the 2 weeks before they entered the study, exposed participants had met someone with a PCR-confirmed or clinician-diagnosed COVID-19 case. These data belong to a study of blood T cell repertoires in COVID-19. Across the study: In each case, the material was cDNA or gDNA derived from T cells, B-cell-depleted T cells, or PBMCs.

Germline-derived CDR1 and CDR2 are LNHDA and SQIVND (reference sequence). The CDR3 spans 16 residues. V was trimmed by 6 bases and J by 5 bases, leaving 19 bases between them. TCRdb's copy holds only in-frame clones and misses some; the assay was immunoSEQ multiplex PCR. The sample includes 200,000 to 300,000 clones, approximately 88% seen only once; the top ten take approximately 3.4%. The TCR sequence derives from a middle-aged woman who had been exposed to COVID-19. The specimen was PBMCs or T cells enriched from blood (not recorded which). This chain joins TRBV19 and TRBJ1-4; the D gene is possibly TRBD1 (5 bases). CDR3 in DNA: TGTGCCAGTAGCCTTTCGGCGGGGGGATTGAATGAAAAACTGTTTTTT. Translating gives CASSLSAGGLNEKLFF.